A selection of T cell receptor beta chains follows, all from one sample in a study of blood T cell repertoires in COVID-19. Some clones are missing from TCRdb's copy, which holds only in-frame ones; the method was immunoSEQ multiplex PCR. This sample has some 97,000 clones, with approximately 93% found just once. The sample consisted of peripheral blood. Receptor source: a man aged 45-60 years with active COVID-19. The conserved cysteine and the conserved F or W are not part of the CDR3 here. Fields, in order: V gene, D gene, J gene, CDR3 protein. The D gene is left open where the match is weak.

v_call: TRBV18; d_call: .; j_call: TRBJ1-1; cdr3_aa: ASSPRWGDTEAF
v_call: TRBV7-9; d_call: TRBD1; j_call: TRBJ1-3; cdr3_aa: ASSFGQGGGNTIY
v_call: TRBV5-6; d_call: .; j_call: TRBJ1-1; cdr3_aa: ASGYSYTEAF
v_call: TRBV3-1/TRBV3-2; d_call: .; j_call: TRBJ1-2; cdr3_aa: ASSQTRDYGYT
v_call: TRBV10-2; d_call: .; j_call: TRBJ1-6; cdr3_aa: ASRGGGAWNSPLH
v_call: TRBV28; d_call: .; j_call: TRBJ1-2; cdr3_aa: ASSLRGQSYGYT
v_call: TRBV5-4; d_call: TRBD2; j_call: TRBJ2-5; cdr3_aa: ASSIASGRSQETQY
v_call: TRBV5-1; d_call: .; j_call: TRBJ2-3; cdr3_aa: ASSLAPGGAADTQY
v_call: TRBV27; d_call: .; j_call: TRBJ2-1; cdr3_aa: ASSLSGARETYYNEQF
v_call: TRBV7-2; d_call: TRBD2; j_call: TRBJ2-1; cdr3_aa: ASSFIAGVGNEQF
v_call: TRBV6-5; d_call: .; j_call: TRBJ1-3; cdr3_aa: ASRLQGIGNTIY
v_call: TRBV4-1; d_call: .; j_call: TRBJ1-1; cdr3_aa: ASSQIGQSNTEAF
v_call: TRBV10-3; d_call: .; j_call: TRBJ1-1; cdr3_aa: AISARAGATNTEAF
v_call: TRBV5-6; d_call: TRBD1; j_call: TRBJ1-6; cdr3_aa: ASSLGTAEYSPLH
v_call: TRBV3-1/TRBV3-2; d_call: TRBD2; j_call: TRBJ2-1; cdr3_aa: ASSRHLAGVDEQF
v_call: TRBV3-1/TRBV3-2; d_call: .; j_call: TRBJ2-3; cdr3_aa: ASRRREGTDTQY
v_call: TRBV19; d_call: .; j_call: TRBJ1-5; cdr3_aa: ASSIDIGGQPQH
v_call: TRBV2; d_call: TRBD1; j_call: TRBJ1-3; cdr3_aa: ASSQGAGNTIY
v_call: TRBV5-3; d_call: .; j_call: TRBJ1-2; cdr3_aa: ARSLKVLGVDYGYT
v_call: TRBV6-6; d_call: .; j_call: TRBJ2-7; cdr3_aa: ASNTGTGSYEQY
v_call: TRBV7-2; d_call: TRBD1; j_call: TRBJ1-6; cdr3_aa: ASAGQGNSPLH
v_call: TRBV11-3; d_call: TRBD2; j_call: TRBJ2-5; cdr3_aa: ASSRPSGRAVETQY
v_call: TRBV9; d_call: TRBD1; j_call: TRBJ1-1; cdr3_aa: ASSVGFRDREIHEAF
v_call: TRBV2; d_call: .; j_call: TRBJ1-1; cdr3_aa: ASTLFNTEAF
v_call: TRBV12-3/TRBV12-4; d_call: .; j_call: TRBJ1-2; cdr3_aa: ASRRGSNYGYT
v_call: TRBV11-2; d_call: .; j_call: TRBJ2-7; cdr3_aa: ASSSQYEQY
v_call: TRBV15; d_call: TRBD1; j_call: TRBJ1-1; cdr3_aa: ATSTPRGQGWGVNTEAF
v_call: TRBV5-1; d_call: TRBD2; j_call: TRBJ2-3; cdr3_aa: ASSLGGTSVTDTQY
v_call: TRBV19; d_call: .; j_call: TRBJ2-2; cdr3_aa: ASSEQGSGELF
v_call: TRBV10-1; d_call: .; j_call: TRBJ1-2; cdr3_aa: ASKSAGCVYGYT
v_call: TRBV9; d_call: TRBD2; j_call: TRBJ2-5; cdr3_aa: ASSVGPGGQETQY
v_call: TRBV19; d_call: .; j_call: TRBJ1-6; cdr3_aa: ASSTTGNLRSPLH
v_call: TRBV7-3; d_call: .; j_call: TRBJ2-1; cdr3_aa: ASSLTTHSSYNEQF
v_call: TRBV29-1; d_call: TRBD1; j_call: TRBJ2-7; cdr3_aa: SVGQGSSYEQY
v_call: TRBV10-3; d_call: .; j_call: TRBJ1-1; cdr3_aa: AISPQGPTEAF
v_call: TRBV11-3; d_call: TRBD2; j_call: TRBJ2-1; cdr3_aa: ASSRWTSGVTNEQF
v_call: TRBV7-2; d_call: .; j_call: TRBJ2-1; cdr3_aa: ASSLFSGLRKSSYNEQF
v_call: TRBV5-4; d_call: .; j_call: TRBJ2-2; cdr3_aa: ASSFGGGREVPGELF
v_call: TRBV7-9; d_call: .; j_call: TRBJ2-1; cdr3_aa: ASSLAAGVLVEQF
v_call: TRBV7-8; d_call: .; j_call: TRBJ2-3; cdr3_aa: ASSLTSESDTQY
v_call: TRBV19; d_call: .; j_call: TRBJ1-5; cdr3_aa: ASSERQAYQPQH
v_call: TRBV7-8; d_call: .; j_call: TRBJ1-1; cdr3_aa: ASSLGVQGRAF
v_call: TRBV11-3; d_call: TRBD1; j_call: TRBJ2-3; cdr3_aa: ASSLPQGLGTDTQY
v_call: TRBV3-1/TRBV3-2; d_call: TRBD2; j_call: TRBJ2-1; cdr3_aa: ASSPRASGYNEQF
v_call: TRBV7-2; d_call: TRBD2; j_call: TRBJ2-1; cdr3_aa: ASSLATGGPLNEQF
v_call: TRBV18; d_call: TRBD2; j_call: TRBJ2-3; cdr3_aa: ASSLAGSSTDTQY
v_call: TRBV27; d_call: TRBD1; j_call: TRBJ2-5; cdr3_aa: ASSHPTGVGETQY
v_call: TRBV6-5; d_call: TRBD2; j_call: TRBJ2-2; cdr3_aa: ASRKGGGATGELF
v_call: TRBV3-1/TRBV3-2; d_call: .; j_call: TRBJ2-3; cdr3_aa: ASSRESDTQY
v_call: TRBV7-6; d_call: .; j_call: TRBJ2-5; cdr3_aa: ASSSSPTPGVNQY
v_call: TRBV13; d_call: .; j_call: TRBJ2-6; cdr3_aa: ASSNQQGLRSRGSGANVLT
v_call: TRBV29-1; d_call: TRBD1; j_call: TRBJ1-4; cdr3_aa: SVDDRANEKLF
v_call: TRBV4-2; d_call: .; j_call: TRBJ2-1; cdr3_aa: ASSQDGGPYNEQF
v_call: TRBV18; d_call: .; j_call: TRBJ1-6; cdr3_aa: ASSADRTLNSPLH
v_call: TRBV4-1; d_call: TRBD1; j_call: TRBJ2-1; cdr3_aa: ASSLGTGGAAYNEQF
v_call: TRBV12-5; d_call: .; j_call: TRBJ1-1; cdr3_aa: ASGLDSRSTEAF
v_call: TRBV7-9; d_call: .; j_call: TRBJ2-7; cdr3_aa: ASSKTGNSYEQY
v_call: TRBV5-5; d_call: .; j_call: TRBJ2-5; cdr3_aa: ASSLSAGNQETQY
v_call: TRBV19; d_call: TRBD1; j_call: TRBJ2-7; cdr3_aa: ASSIDRPGQDEQY